The present T cell receptor beta chain was sequenced within a study of cytomegalovirus exposure and HLA in healthy donors. Regarding the study as a whole: There were some V segments, including TRBV6-2 and TRBV6-3, excluded as indistinguishable. Rare TCR sequences dominated, though some public TCRs recurred in many donors. Upon later analysis, HLA-associated TCR beta chains proved more clonally expanded than other, equally common chains. There were a few CMV-associated chains whose specificity for CMV antigens was confirmed in vitro.

The PCR used 60 Vbeta and 13 Jbeta primers. Using immunoSEQ multiplex PCR, the repertoire was profiled, and TCRdb retains in-frame clones only, with some absent. The sample lists roughly 130,000 clones; approximately 57% were seen once. From germline, CDR1 is SEHNR and CDR2 FQNEAQ (reference sequence). The V gene lost 3 bases and the J gene lost 5 bases, with 10 bases spanning the gap. CDR3 length equals 13 residues. This clone was picked up a small number of times. As yet, its antigen is unknown. The V and J genes are TRBV7-9 and TRBJ1-1, with TRBD1 as a possible D gene (5 bases). Sequencing input: PBMCs. The receptor's source is a male donor in good health and CMV-seronegative. The CDR3 loop reads CASSLRQTTEAFF. Written as DNA, the CDR3 is TGTGCCAGCAGCTTGAGACAGACTACTGAAGCTTTCTTT.